This entry concerns a single T cell receptor (beta chain). Its antigen remains unknown. The data originate from a study of cytomegalovirus exposure and HLA in healthy donors. In the PCR, 60 Vbeta and 13 Jbeta primers were used. Data came from immunoSEQ multiplex PCR; TCRdb stores just in-frame clones and leaves some out. This sample's table reports 130,000 to 150,000 clones. The study, taken as a whole, reports: A later analysis found that most CMV-associated TCR beta chains appeared HLA-restricted. In a later analysis, donors in an Asian-associated ancestry cluster reportedly had fewer N-insertions in productive TCRs than the cohort mean. The study recorded fewer than 200 TCR beta chains that were cytomegalovirus-associated.

Germline lookup yields CDR1 SGHTA and CDR2 FQGNSA. V was clipped by 1 base and J by 0 bases, with 10 bases between them. This CDR3 spans 17 amino acids. Sequencing used PBMCs. The chain is built from TRBV7-2 and TRBJ1-6; D gene ambiguous. This receptor was identified in a middle-aged man in good health and CMV-seronegative. The CDR3 DNA follows: TGTGCCAGCAGCTTAGGGCAAGGGAGCTCCTATAATTCACCCCTCCACTTT. Its protein is CASSLGQGSSYNSPLHF.